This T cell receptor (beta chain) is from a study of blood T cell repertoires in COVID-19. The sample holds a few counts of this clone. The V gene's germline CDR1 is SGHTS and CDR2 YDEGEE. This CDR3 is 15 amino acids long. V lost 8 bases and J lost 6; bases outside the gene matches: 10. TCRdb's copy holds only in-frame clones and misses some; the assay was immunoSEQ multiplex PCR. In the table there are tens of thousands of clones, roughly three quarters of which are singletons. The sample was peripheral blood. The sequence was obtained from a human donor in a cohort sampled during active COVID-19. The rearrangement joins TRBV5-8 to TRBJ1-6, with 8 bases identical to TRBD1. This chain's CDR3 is CASGDPGQGNSPLHF. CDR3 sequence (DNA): TGTGCCAGTGGGGATCCAGGACAGGGTAATTCACCCCTCCACTTT.